This T cell receptor (beta chain) came from a study of T cell responses to AZD1222 COVID-19 vaccine. In the study overall: Analysis merged second doses at about 4 or about 12 weeks.

Trimming shortened V by 6 bases and J by 4 bases, and 16 bases separated the two germline ends. Germline CDR1 reads SGHAT; CDR2 reads FQNNGV. This CDR3 is 14 amino acids long. On this clone: Its target is unknown.

Overall study results and limits: Among those given AZD1222, only five or six were seropositive at baseline.

Method: immunoSEQ multiplex PCR; TCRdb's copy keeps in-frame clones and lacks some. The top ten hold 0.99% of the sample, which has about 190,000 clones, under 95% seen once. Specimen: peripheral blood, collected on day 0 of AZD1222 vaccination. This clonotype was obtained from an adult in good health. The chain carries TRBV11-2 and TRBJ2-7; perhaps TRBD2 as D (5 bases). Here the CDR3 DNA reads TGTGCCAGCAGGGAGGCCCCCCAAAGATACGAGCAGTACTTC. Residues: CASREAPQRYEQYF. The full variable domain, with the rest looked up from reference TRBV11-2 and TRBJ2-7, is EAGVAQSPRYKIIEKRQSVAFWCNPISGHATLYWYQQILGQGPKLLIQFQNNGVVDDSQLPKDRFSAERLKGVDSTLKIQPAKLEDSAVYLCASREAPQRYEQYFGPGTRLTVT.